The 12 T cell receptor beta chains below were found in one sample sequenced in a study of shared T cell receptors in the human thymus. TCRdb keeps only in-frame clones here, not all; method: immunoSEQ multiplex PCR. The table has roughly 710,000 clones, 70% to 90% seen once. The data also belong to a second study, concerning human thymus T cells.

The sample consisted of thymocytes. The source is a girl under two years old with a congenital heart defect.

The genes are TRBV7-9 and TRBJ1-1; D not certain. Trimming pared 2 bases from V and 4 bases from J, leaving 17 bases between. CDR3 length: 16 residues. Germline CDR1 is SEHNR and CDR2 is FQNEAQ (reference sequence). The CDR3 sequence is CASSLRGAYVGTEAFF. CDR3 nucleotides: TGTGCCAGCAGCTTAAGAGGCGCGTACGTTGGCACTGAAGCTTTCTTT.

The chain combines TRBV6-4 with TRBJ2-2; D might be TRBD2 (5 bases). Germline V lookup: CDR1 MRHNA, CDR2 SNTAGT. The CDR3 runs to 16 residues. V was shortened by 3 bases and J by 8 bases, with 19 bases between the two germline ends. The CDR3 loop reads CASSELGSSRLGELFF. CDR3 bases: TGTGCCAGCAGTGAGTTGGGGAGTTCGCGATTAGGGGAGCTGTTTTTT.

This rearrangement joins TRBV4-3 to TRBJ1-2; 7 bases match TRBD1. Per the germline V gene, CDR1 is LGHNA and CDR2 is YSLEER. J was trimmed by 2 bases and V by 0 bases; bases with no gene match: 9. The CDR3 covers 17 residues. For the CDR3, the DNA is TGCGCCAGCAGCCAAGATCATGCTGGACAGGAAAACTATGGCTACACCTTC. It specifies CASSQDHAGQENYGYTF.

About this clone: An end of the junction does not agree with germline; a read error may underlie this. CDR3 DNA sequence: TGTGCCAGCAGCTTTAGGACAGGGGTCGACGAGCAGTACTTC. This encodes CASSFRTGVDEQYF. This chain joins TRBV5-1 and TRBJ2-7; 9 bases are a match to TRBD1. CDR3 size: 14 residues. Germline lookup yields CDR1 SGHRS and CDR2 YFSETQ.

The CDR3 loop reads CASSPKQGADTQYF. CDR3 coding DNA: TGTGCCAGCAGCCCCAAACAGGGGGCGGATACGCAGTATTTT. The chain links TRBV7-9 to TRBJ2-3; 9 bases are a match to TRBD1. V trimming: 5 bases; J trimming: 6 bases; junction bases outside the gene matches: 6. Germline loops: CDR1 SEHNR, CDR2 FQNEAQ (reference sequence). This CDR3 spans 14 amino acids.

The rearrangement joins TRBV5-1 to TRBJ1-4; D is undetermined. CDR3 length: 14 amino acids. Trimming pared 0 bases from V and 4 bases from J, leaving 7 bases between. Germline lookup yields CDR1 SGHRS and CDR2 YFSETQ. The CDR3 coding sequence is TGCGCCAGCAGCTTGGTCCCCATTAATGAAAAACTGTTTTTT. This translates into CASSLVPINEKLFF.

This sequence joins TRBV27 and TRBJ1-6, with no clear D. This CDR3 spans 15 amino acids. V was trimmed by 3 bases and J by 1 base, leaving 7 bases between them. Germline V gives CDR1 MNHEY, CDR2 SMNVEV (reference sequence). Here the CDR3 reads CASSLIRSYNSPLHF. The CDR3 DNA reads as TGTGCCAGCAGTTTGATCAGGTCCTATAATTCACCCCTCCACTTT.

The CDR3, as DNA: TGTGCCAGCAGTTACTCCGACAGGGCGAACACTGAAGCTTTCTTT. Amino acid sequence: CASSYSDRANTEAFF. V is TRBV6-6 and J is TRBJ1-1; 7 bases match TRBD1. This CDR3 has 15 amino acids. CDR1 and CDR2 from the germline V gene are MNHNY and SVGAGI (reference sequence). Losses at the gene ends were 0 bases for V and 1 base for J; bases not matched to a gene: 2.

The gene calls are TRBV5-6 and TRBJ1-2; TRBD1 agrees at 7 bases. After removal of 0 bases from V and 1 base from J, the junction contained 12 bases not matched to a gene. CDR3 length: 18 amino acids. Germline assignment: CDR1 SGHDT and CDR2 YYEEEE. DNA of the CDR3: TGTGCCAGCAGCTTGGTTAGGGTCGGGACAGTCCTTAACTATGGCTACACCTTC. It specifies CASSLVRVGTVLNYGYTF.

The rearrangement links TRBV2 to TRBJ2-7, with 11 positions matching TRBD1. There are 15 residues in the CDR3. Germline V CDR1 and CDR2: SNHLY, FYNNEI. V lost 10 bases and J lost 3; bases outside the gene matches: 11. The DNA of the CDR3 is TGTGCCATCATACTCCGGGACAGGGGGAACTACGAGCAGTACTTC. Amino acids: CAIILRDRGNYEQYF.

This clone was picked up one time. This sequence joins TRBV5-1 and TRBJ1-1; D unclear. Germline V gives CDR1 SGHRS, CDR2 YFSETQ. Between the trimmed V and J ends, which lost 0 bases and 0 bases, there was a span of 15 bases. The CDR3 sequence is 17 residues long. The CDR3 region has the DNA TGCGCCAGCAGCTTGGTGTGCGAGGGCCAGATGAACACTGAAGCTTTCTTT. Translated: CASSLVCEGQMNTEAFF.

The gene calls are TRBV6-5 and TRBJ2-1; no clear D. With 6 bases removed from V and 0 bases from J, the gap between germline ends came to 12 bases. The germline gives CDR1 MNHEY, CDR2 SVGAGI. CDR3 length: 15 residues. CDR3 in amino acids: CASRALLISYNEQFF. The CDR3 nucleotides are TGTGCCAGCAGGGCCCTTCTTATCTCCTACAATGAGCAGTTCTTC.